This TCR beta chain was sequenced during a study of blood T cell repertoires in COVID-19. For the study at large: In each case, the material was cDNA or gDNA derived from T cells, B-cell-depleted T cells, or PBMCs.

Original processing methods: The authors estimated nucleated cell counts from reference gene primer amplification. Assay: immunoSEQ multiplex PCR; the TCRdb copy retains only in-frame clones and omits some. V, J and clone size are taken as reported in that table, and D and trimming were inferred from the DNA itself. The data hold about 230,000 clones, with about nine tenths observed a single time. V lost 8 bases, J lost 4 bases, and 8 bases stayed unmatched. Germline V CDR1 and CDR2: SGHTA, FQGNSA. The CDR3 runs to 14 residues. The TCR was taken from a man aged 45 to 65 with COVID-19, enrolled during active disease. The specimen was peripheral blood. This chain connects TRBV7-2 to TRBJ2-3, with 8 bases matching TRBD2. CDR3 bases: TGTGCCAGCCGGGCCGACGGGGGGGCAGATACGCAGTATTTT. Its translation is CASRADGGADTQYF.